The present T cell receptor beta chain was sequenced within a study of identical twins. This clonotype was seen only a few times. With template switching, a universal primer site was added, and the cDNA carried unique molecular identifiers. TCRdb independently ran MiXCR on the 5' RACE reads; one entry per CDR3 protein. The data contain around 570,000 distinct CDR3 sequences, 9.6% of them singletons. The trim removed 2 bases at V and 3 bases at J, leaving 13 bases unmatched. CDR1 and CDR2 from the germline V gene are MNHEY and SVGAGI. CDR3 length equals 17 residues. Another study also made use of these data, one on yellow fever vaccine responses in identical twins.

The sequencing input was PBMCs. The chain employs TRBV6-5 and TRBJ2-7, with 7 bases that match TRBD1. This TCR came from a woman under 30 in good health. The CDR3 bases are TGTGCCAGCAGTTACAAAACAGGGGACACGTCTTTCTACGAGCAGTACTTC. It codes for CASSYKTGDTSFYEQYF.